These 29 T cell receptor beta chains share one sample of origin, sequenced in a study of beta chain features in type 1 diabetes. Expressed TCRB transcripts were sequenced because the entire RNA isolate underwent reverse transcription. Sequencing was performed with immunoSEQ multiplex PCR; in TCRdb, only in-frame clones are kept and a portion is missing. The data show 20,000 to 30,000 clones, with 40% to 60% seen just once and around 0.3% held by the top ten. Study findings and constraints: People with Type 1 diabetes carried modestly yet significantly shorter TCRB CDR3s in all four CD4+ subsets.

For these TCRs, the target antigens are not known. Sequencing was done on a sample of stem cell memory CD4+ T cells from blood. These receptor sequences come from a man between 25 and 39 years old with type 1 diabetes.

In its sample, this clone was seen once. The rearrangement joins TRBV6-6 to TRBJ2-2; 9 bases agree with TRBD1. The germline V gene encodes CDR1 MNHNY and CDR2 SVGAGI (reference sequence). V lost 6 bases to trimming and J lost 1 base; unmatched junction nucleotides: 6. The CDR3 is 16 residues long. The CDR3 spells CASSSTGQGNTGELFF. CDR3 coding DNA: TGTGCCAGCAGCTCCACGGGACAGGGGAACACCGGGGAGCTGTTTTTT.

This chain connects TRBV4-2 to TRBJ2-7, with 11 positions matching TRBD2. The J segment lost 4 bases and the V segment lost 1 base, leaving 3 bases of the junction unmatched. The CDR3 consists of 15 residues. Germline loops: CDR1 LGHNA, CDR2 YNFKEQ. CDR3 coding DNA: TGTGCCAGCAGCCAAGGGGGGACTAGCGGATACGAGCAGTACTTC. Amino acid sequence: CASSQGGTSGYEQYF.

This chain connects TRBV27 to TRBJ2-5, with a possible D match to TRBD2 (6 bases). With 4 bases removed from V and 5 bases from J, the gap between germline ends came to 17 bases. The CDR3 is 15 amino acids. Germline CDR1 is MNHEY and CDR2 is SMNVEV (reference sequence). The CDR3 region is CASSSGARGWETQYF. As DNA, the CDR3 is TGTGCCAGCAGTTCCGGGGCCCGGGGGTGGGAGACCCAGTACTTC.

This chain links TRBV10-2 with TRBJ1-2; D uncertain. The CDR3 length is 12 residues. Trimming shortened V by 3 bases and J by 4 bases, and 6 bases separated the two germline ends. From germline, CDR1 is WSHSY and CDR2 SAAADI. For the CDR3, the DNA is TGCGCCAGCAGTGAAAACAGCTATGGCTACACCTTC. Amino acid sequence: CASSENSYGYTF.

V usage is TRBV11-2 and J usage is TRBJ2-7; D is possibly TRBD2 (6 bases). The CDR3 extends over 16 amino acids. V gave up 0 bases and J gave up 3 bases, with 15 bases separating them. Germline assignment: CDR1 SGHAT and CDR2 FQNNGV. This CDR3 reads CASSLDPRGKVYEQYF. The CDR3 nucleotides read TGTGCCAGCAGCTTAGATCCGCGGGGAAAGGTCTACGAGCAGTACTTC.

This chain joins TRBV4-2 and TRBJ2-5, with a possible D match to TRBD2 (5 bases). The end of the DNA aligns better with TRBJ2-7, so the J call may be wrong. This CDR3 region has 14 residues. Looked up from germline, CDR1 is LGHNA and CDR2 is YNFKEQ. The CDR3 DNA follows: TGTGCCAGCAGTCGAGACAAGGGAGCCTACGAGCAGTACTTC. Amino acid sequence: CASSRDKGAYEQYF.

The chain employs TRBV19 and TRBJ2-3; TRBD2 is a possible D gene (5 bases). CDR1 is LNHDA, CDR2 SQIVND, per germline (reference sequence). V lost 5 bases, J lost 3 bases, and 12 bases lay in between. The CDR3 contains 14 residues. Here the CDR3 DNA reads TGTGCCAGTAGTGGTGGACTCCTAACAGATACGCAGTATTTT. It is translated as CASSGGLLTDTQYF.

The genes are TRBV6-1 and TRBJ1-2; TRBD1 agrees at 8 bases. V trimming: 2 bases; J trimming: 4 bases; junction bases outside the gene matches: 3. This CDR3 has 14 residues. The germline gives CDR1 MNHNS, CDR2 SASEGT. CDR3 residues: CASSEFTGGYGYTF. The CDR3 DNA follows: TGTGCCAGCAGTGAATTCACAGGGGGCTATGGCTACACCTTC.

This clone came up a few times. The rearrangement joins TRBV14 to TRBJ2-5; D possibly corresponds to TRBD2 (6 bases). The CDR3 is 14 residues long. CDR1 is SGHDN, CDR2 FVKESK, per germline. V was shortened by 4 bases and J by 5 bases, with 14 bases between the two germline ends. CDR3 in amino acids: CASSRDSIRETQYF. CDR3 nucleotide sequence: TGTGCCAGCAGCCGGGACTCCATACGGGAGACCCAGTACTTC.

The chain is built from TRBV5-1 and TRBJ2-3, with D perhaps TRBD2 (6 bases). Trimming stripped 4 bases from V and 1 base from J, with 13 bases between. The germline CDR1 and CDR2 sequences are SGHRS and YFSETQ. The CDR3 runs to 15 residues. CDR3 nucleotides: TGCGCCAGCAGCGGGGGAACGGGGGGCACAGATACGCAGTATTTT. Its protein product is CASSGGTGGTDTQYF.

The table lists this clone with a few counts. The rearrangement joins TRBV28 to TRBJ1-2; a possible D gene is TRBD1 (5 bases). Per germline, CDR1 MDHEN and CDR2 SYDVKM. The CDR3 is 13 amino acids. V was trimmed by 10 bases and J by 6 bases, leaving 18 bases between them. The CDR3 loop reads CATREYGADGYTF. CDR3 DNA: TGTGCCACACGGGAGTACGGGGCCGATGGCTACACCTTC.

The chain links TRBV11-2 to TRBJ1-3; tentative D call: TRBD1 (6 bases). Germline V gives CDR1 SGHAT, CDR2 FQNNGV. V lost 4 bases to trimming and J lost 3 bases, with 16 bases between them. The CDR3 runs to 16 residues. The CDR3 region has the DNA TGTGCCAGCAGCTCCCCACAGGGTTTTGTTGGAAACACCATATATTTT. Protein sequence: CASSSPQGFVGNTIYF.

CDR3 DNA sequence: TGTGCCAGCAGCGGGCGGGGGACAGGGGTGCGAGAGCAGTTCTTC. Its protein is CASSGRGTGVREQFF. The J gene is TRBJ2-1, the V gene TRBV9; 10 nucleotides align to TRBD1. This CDR3 comprises 15 residues. With V trimmed by 3 bases and J by 10 bases, 10 bases remained unmatched. The germline CDR1 and CDR2 sequences are SGDLS and YYNGEE.

The rearrangement links TRBV7-2 to TRBJ2-7; no definite D call. This CDR3 has 15 amino acids. CDR1 and CDR2 (germline): SGHTA, FQGNSA. The V end was cut by 0 bases, the J end by 2 bases, with 11 bases between. In DNA form, the CDR3 reads TGTGCCAGCAGCTTAGCTATCAACAAACCCTACGAGCAGTACTTC. Its protein is CASSLAINKPYEQYF.

The chain joins TRBV10-3 to TRBJ2-7, with TRBD1 identical over 11 bases. Trimming at V came to 6 bases and at J to 6 bases, leaving 1 base not matched to a gene. This CDR3 region has 12 residues. Germline-derived CDR1 and CDR2 are ENHRY and SYGVKD. CDR3 residues: CAISGTGGEQYF. For the CDR3, the DNA is TGTGCCATCAGCGGGACAGGGGGCGAGCAGTACTTC.

This clone was found a few times. The chain couples TRBV4-1 to TRBJ1-2; 8 nucleotides line up with TRBD1. CDR3 length equals 15 residues. V shed 4 bases and J 2 bases; nucleotides not matched to a gene: 6. Germline CDR1 MGHRA, CDR2 YSYEKL. The CDR3 coding sequence is TGCGCCAGCAGCCCCACGGGACAGGCGAACTATGGCTACACCTTC. Its translation is CASSPTGQANYGYTF.

The V and J genes are TRBV29-1 and TRBJ1-2; the D gene is possibly TRBD1 (5 bases). The germline CDR1 and CDR2 sequences are SQVTM and ANQGSEA. V lost 4 bases, J lost 4 bases, and 13 bases lay in between. The CDR3 runs to 13 residues. CDR3: CSVGGGGGYGYTF. The CDR3 DNA is TGCAGCGTTGGGGGGGGAGGTGGCTATGGCTACACCTTC.

This clone was observed a handful of times. The chain links TRBV18 to TRBJ2-7, with 11 positions matching TRBD2. CDR1 and CDR2 (germline): KGHSH, LQKENI. The CDR3 is 15 residues long. V lost 3 bases, J lost 0 bases, and 1 base stayed unmatched. CDR3 amino acids: CASSPTSGSSYEQYF. The CDR3 nucleotides are TGTGCCAGCTCACCCACTAGCGGGAGCTCCTACGAGCAGTACTTC.

The chain employs TRBV19 and TRBJ1-1; maybe TRBD1 (5 bases). The CDR3 totals 14 residues. Germline CDR1 and CDR2: LNHDA and SQIVND (reference sequence). V was clipped by 5 bases and J by 4 bases, with 14 bases between them. The CDR3 sequence: CASSSQGSTTEAFF. CDR3 nucleotides: TGTGCCAGTAGTTCTCAGGGATCTACCACTGAAGCTTTCTTT.

This clone was found a few times. The J gene is TRBJ2-2, the V gene TRBV19; TRBD2 agrees at 12 bases. CDR3 length equals 17 residues. Germline CDR1 reads LNHDA; CDR2 reads SQIVND (reference sequence). V shed 5 bases and J 4 bases; nucleotides not matched to a gene: 8. The CDR3 nucleotides read TGTGCCAGTAGTCCCCCTAGCGGGGGGGGGATCACCGGGGAGCTGTTTTTT. Amino acid sequence: CASSPPSGGGITGELFF.

The genes are TRBV7-2 and TRBJ2-1, with 15 positions matching TRBD2. The CDR3 spans 14 residues. Per germline, CDR1 SGHTA and CDR2 FQGNSA. Trimming at V came to 6 bases and at J to 9 bases, leaving 3 bases not matched to a gene. The CDR3 coding sequence is TGTGCCAGCAGGGGACTAGCGGGAGGCTCTGAGCAGTTCTTC. Translating it yields CASRGLAGGSEQFF.

This clone was counted between two and nine times. The chain uses TRBV25-1 and TRBJ1-1, with D possibly matching TRBD1 (6 bases). Per the germline V gene, CDR1 is MGHDK and CDR2 is SYGVNS. The CDR3 contains 14 residues. The V end lost 6 bases, the J end lost 5 bases, and 16 bases lay between the germline ends. CDR3: CASSPGGRRTEAFF. DNA of the CDR3: TGTGCCAGCAGCCCTGGGGGCAGGAGGACTGAAGCTTTCTTT.

V and J are TRBV7-8 and TRBJ1-5; the match to TRBD1 covers 8 bases. The J segment lost 2 bases and the V segment lost 6 bases, leaving 6 bases of the junction unmatched. The germline V gene has CDR1 SGHVS and CDR2 FQNEAQ. The CDR3 extends over 15 amino acids. CDR3 residues: CASSSQGGGNQPQHF. Here the CDR3 DNA reads TGTGCCAGCAGTTCACAGGGGGGGGGCAATCAGCCCCAGCATTTT.

This clone was recorded a few times. This chain joins TRBV4-2 and TRBJ2-1; 9 bases line up with TRBD1. J gave up 0 bases and V 4 bases, and 7 bases lay outside the gene matches. The length of the CDR3 is 17 residues. Per the germline V gene, CDR1 is LGHNA and CDR2 is YNFKEQ. The DNA of the CDR3 is TGTGCCAGCAGCCCAAAGCAGGGACAGGGCTCCTACAATGAGCAGTTCTTC. Amino acids: CASSPKQGQGSYNEQFF.

The chain couples TRBV7-2 to TRBJ2-5; no clear D. The CDR3 sequence is 13 residues long. Germline assignment: CDR1 SGHTA and CDR2 FQGNSA. Trimming took 1 base from V and 3 from J, leaving 6 bases between them. The CDR3 sequence is CASSLVREETQYF. Here the CDR3 DNA reads TGTGCCAGCAGCTTAGTCCGGGAAGAGACCCAGTACTTC.

The rearrangement joins TRBV5-1 to TRBJ2-5; no reliable D call. Trimming stripped 4 bases from V and 2 bases from J, with 6 bases between. The CDR3 contains 12 residues. In germline, CDR1 is SGHRS, CDR2 YFSETQ. The CDR3 here is CASSQAQETQYF. The CDR3, as DNA: TGCGCCAGCAGCCAGGCGCAAGAGACCCAGTACTTC.

There are a few counts of this clone. This chain uses TRBV2 with TRBJ2-3, with 8 bases identical to TRBD1. Germline V gene sequence: CDR1 SNHLY, CDR2 FYNNEI. V gave up 5 bases and J gave up 3 bases; unmatched junction bases: 4. The CDR3 is made up of 14 amino acids. CDR3 nucleotide sequence: TGTGCCAGCAGTACTCGGACAGGGACAGATACGCAGTATTTT. It yields the protein CASSTRTGTDTQYF.

In DNA form, the CDR3 reads TGTGCCAGCTCCCAAGGACAGACTACGAACACTGAAGCTTTCTTT. This gives the protein CASSQGQTTNTEAFF. The rearrangement uses TRBV18 and TRBJ1-1; D is possibly TRBD1 (6 bases). V was trimmed by 6 bases and J by 1 base, leaving 15 bases between them. Germline V lookup: CDR1 KGHSH, CDR2 LQKENI. The CDR3 has 15 residues.

Only a few counts were recorded for this clone. J is TRBJ1-1 and V is TRBV23-1; 9 nucleotides match TRBD1. TRBV23-1 is an open reading frame, and its role is uncertain. Unmatched junction bases numbered 6, after V lost 10 bases and J lost 3 bases. The CDR3 length is 13 residues. The CDR3 DNA sequence: TGCGCCACCTTGGGACAGGGTGACACTGAAGCTTTCTTT. Its protein is CATLGQGDTEAFF.